Presented here are 7 T cell receptor beta chains from one specimen sequenced in a study of T cells after yellow fever vaccination. Via MiXCR, TCRdb re-called the 5' RACE reads, giving one row per CDR3 protein. The sample lists 280,000 or so distinct CDR3 sequences, 8.5% to 10% occurring once. The sample was CD4+ T cells sorted from PBMCs, taken 5 days after the yellow fever booster vaccination. The receptors originated from a man in his late teens or twenties who received the YFV17D yellow fever vaccine.

This rearrangement joins TRBV5-1 to TRBJ1-3, with 7 bases matching TRBD1. The CDR3 totals 15 residues. The J segment lost 5 bases and the V segment lost 1 base, leaving 6 bases of the junction unmatched. Germline assignment: CDR1 SGHRS and CDR2 YFSETQ. The CDR3 sequence is CASSLTGQDRNTIYF. As DNA, the CDR3 is TGCGCCAGCAGCTTGACCGGACAGGATAGAAACACCATATATTTT.

A few counts support this clonotype. At one end, the junction sequence differs from germline, possibly due to a read error. The genes are TRBV12-3 or TRBV12-4 and TRBJ1-1, with a possible D match to TRBD1 (6 bases). The CDR3 consists of 13 residues. The CDR3 DNA reads as TGTGCCACCAGTTGGGGACAGAACACTGAAGCTTTCTTT. Translated, it gives CATSWGQNTEAFF.

Concerning this clonotype itself: A much larger clone lies a single base off, so this may be a read error. This chain connects TRBV4-1 to TRBJ1-3, with a possible D match to TRBD1 (5 bases). CDR1 and CDR2 (germline): MGHRA, YSYEKL. The length of the CDR3 is 14 residues. CDR3 sequence reads: CASSRGSAGNTTYF. CDR3 nucleotide sequence: TGCGCCAGCAGCCGGGGCTCAGCTGGAAACACCACATATTTT.

This clonotype was detected only a few times. The chain carries TRBV10-2 and TRBJ2-7, with 8 bases lining up with TRBD2. Trimming at V came to 6 bases and at J to 1 base, leaving 14 bases not matched to a gene. Germline V gene data show CDR1 as WSHSY and CDR2 as SAAADI. There are 17 residues in the CDR3. The CDR3 protein is CASSGGEMNWWSYEQYF. The CDR3 DNA is TGCGCCAGCAGCGGGGGGGAAATGAATTGGTGGTCCTACGAGCAGTACTTC.

The count of this clonotype is one. This sequence joins TRBV5-4 and TRBJ2-3; D is undetermined. Trimming removed 1 base at V and 1 base at J, with 7 bases between. The germline CDR1 and CDR2 sequences are SGHNT and YYREEE (reference sequence). This CDR3 has 14 residues. The chain's CDR3 is CASSLTQRTDTQYF. The CDR3 DNA sequence: TGTGCCAGCAGCTTGACGCAGCGCACAGATACGCAGTATTTT.

The chain combines TRBV5-1 with TRBJ2-1; no clear D. With 0 bases removed from V and 5 bases from J, the gap between germline ends came to 6 bases. The CDR3 spans 13 residues. Germline V lookup: CDR1 SGHRS, CDR2 YFSETQ. DNA for the CDR3: TGCGCCAGCAGCTTGGTGCCCGACAATGAGCAGTTCTTC. Translation gives CASSLVPDNEQFF.

The V and J genes are TRBV20-1 and TRBJ2-1, with 12 bases identical to TRBD1. The V segment lost 3 bases and the J segment 4 bases; nucleotides outside the gene matches: 4. The CDR3 totals 15 residues. Germline CDR1 reads DFQATT; CDR2 reads SNEGSKA (reference sequence). In DNA, the CDR3 is TGCAGTGCTAGGGGGACAGGGGGCGTGTACAATGAGCAGTTCTTC. Its translation: CSARGTGGVYNEQFF.